The T cell receptor (beta chain) under discussion was sequenced for a study of early T cells in non-severe SARS-CoV-2 infection. A single record per CDR3 protein comes from TCRdb applying MiXCR to the 5' RACE reads. The sample has tens of thousands of distinct CDR3 sequences, 13% seen once. The CDR3 runs to 15 residues. The germline CDR1 and CDR2 sequences are SGHRS and YFSETQ. The ends were cut back, 4 bases at V and 1 base at J, with 13 bases in the middle. The sequencing input was whole blood. This chain connects TRBV5-1 to TRBJ2-3; D may be TRBD2 (7 bases). The TCR sequence derives from an adult who was a healthcare worker with PCR-confirmed SARS-CoV-2 infection or an uninfected control (not recorded which). The DNA of the CDR3 is TGCGCCAGCAGCCTATGGGGGGGCCGCACAGATACGCAGTATTTT. Protein product: CASSLWGGRTDTQYF.